Detailed here is one T cell receptor beta chain. Its antigen is still unknown. No much larger clone exists at a distance of one base, and base qualities are not known. These data are taken from a study of control samples from healthy donors and cancer patients (dated by TCRdb to the early 2020s). Counted from cysteine to phenylalanine, this CDR3 has 18 amino acids. Kept here is only the CDR3 DNA, which spans 54 bases and is read in frame from base 1. V has 8 bases trimmed and J has 0 bases trimmed; junction bases matching no gene number 13. Sequences MNHEY (CDR1) and SMNVEV (CDR2) are obtained from the germline V gene (reference sequence). Libraries were constructed by the immunoSEQ multiplex PCR assay. Here the immuneACCESS table is served through TCRdb, limited to in-frame sequences with V and J called. Missing clones are a known gap in these copies; in checked studies unresolved V genes cover under half, and the rest lacks a known reason. This sample lists 120,000 or so clones; about 90% were detected once. Of the sample, around 1.8% falls within the top ten clones.

This chain is built from TRBV27 and TRBJ2-2, with 9 bases matching TRBD2. Sequencing used blood. This TCR came from a young man in good health. The CDR3 amino acid sequence is: CASHKSGLATPNTGELFF. The DNA reads as follows: TGTGCCAGCCATAAATCGGGACTAGCAACTCCGAACACCGGGGAGCTGTTTTTT.